Each of the 31 T cell receptor beta chains below was sequenced from the same sample in a study of cytomegalovirus exposure and HLA in healthy donors (TCRdb year 2017). Library creation used the immunoSEQ multiplex PCR assay. The multiplex PCR relied on a mix of 60 forward primers for TCR Vbeta segments and 13 reverse primers for TCR Jbeta segments. Not all clones reach the TCRdb copy of this immuneACCESS table, which keeps in-frame sequences only. Checked studies attribute under half of the gap to unresolved V genes and leave the rest unexplained. Recorded for this sample are more than 110,000 clones; 70% to 85% of them occurred a single time. The ten largest clones represent 1.4% to 1.5% of the sample. Sequenced material: PBMCs. The receptors derive from a man aged 25-45 years in good health and CMV-seropositive.

V is TRBV28 and J is TRBJ2-1; D is possibly TRBD2 (5 bases). The CDR3 is 15 amino acids. Looked up from germline, CDR1 is MDHEN and CDR2 is SYDVKM. Trimming left V 3 bases short and J 5 bases short, with 14 bases between. CDR3 loop: CASSFEGIIDNEQFF. Written as DNA, the CDR3 is TGTGCCAGCAGTTTTGAGGGAATTATCGACAATGAGCAGTTCTTC.

CDR3 sequence: CSVEASDTDTQYF. CDR3 coding DNA: TGCAGCGTTGAAGCATCAGACACAGATACGCAGTATTTT. This sequence joins TRBV29-1 and TRBJ2-3; D not resolved. Trimming took off 1 base at V and 2 bases at J, with 7 bases between the two ends. Germline CDR1 and CDR2: SQVTM and ANQGSEA. The CDR3 length is 13 residues.

The chain joins TRBV2 to TRBJ1-3; D is ambiguous. With 1 base removed from V and 9 bases from J, the gap between germline ends came to 10 bases. This CDR3 spans 13 amino acids. Per the germline V gene, CDR1 is SNHLY and CDR2 is FYNNEI. CDR3 coding DNA: TGTGCCAGCAGTGAAGGAATTTCGGTCACCATATATTTT. Translated, it gives CASSEGISVTIYF.

V and J are TRBV19 and TRBJ2-7, with 11 bases that match TRBD2. In germline, CDR1 is LNHDA, CDR2 SQIVND (reference sequence). Unmatched junction bases numbered 6, after V lost 4 bases and J lost 4 bases. This CDR3 region has 15 residues. The CDR3 reads CASSRTSGSTYEQYF. CDR3 in DNA: TGTGCCAGTAGTAGAACTAGCGGGAGTACGTACGAGCAGTACTTC.

This clone came up a few times. The rearrangement uses TRBV2 and TRBJ1-1; D gene ambiguous. The CDR3 is 12 residues long. Trimming took 7 bases from V and 3 from J, leaving 9 bases between them. CDR1 and CDR2 (germline): SNHLY, FYNNEI. Here the CDR3 DNA reads TGTGCCAGCACTTTCCGGGACACTGAAGCTTTCTTT. Its translation: CASTFRDTEAFF. The full variable domain, in which reference TRBV2 and TRBJ1-1 provide the parts outside the CDR3, is EPEVTQTPSHQVTQMGQEVILRCVPISNHLYFYWYRQILGQKVEFLVSFYNNEISEKSEIFDDQFSVERPDGSNFTLKIRSTKLEDSAMYFCASTFRDTEAFFGQGTRLTVV.

CDR3 DNA: TGTGCCATCAGTGAGTCTAGCGACGGGGGGTACAATGAGCAGTTCTTC. This codes for CAISESSDGGYNEQFF. V is TRBV10-3 and J is TRBJ2-1; 7 bases align to TRBD2. Germline values: CDR1 ENHRY, CDR2 SYGVKD. The CDR3 spans 16 residues. The trim removed 0 bases at V and 4 bases at J, leaving 6 bases unmatched.

The rearrangement uses TRBV14 and TRBJ2-5; TRBD2 aligns across 10 bases. In germline, CDR1 is SGHDN, CDR2 FVKESK. The V gene end was trimmed by 4 bases and the J gene end by 3 bases; junction bases not matched to a gene: 11. CDR3 size: 17 residues. The DNA of the CDR3 is TGTGCCAGCAGCCCTTTCCCAGCGGGAGGGCCGAAAGAGACCCAGTACTTC. Protein: CASSPFPAGGPKETQYF.

This clone showed up just once. The chain recombines TRBV11-1 with TRBJ2-7; D remains ambiguous. Germline CDR1 reads SGHAT; CDR2 reads FQDESV (reference sequence). This CDR3 contains 14 residues. Trimming shortened V by 7 bases and J by 4 bases, and 17 bases separated the two germline ends. The CDR3 reads CASTLEGSRYEQYF. DNA of the CDR3: TGTGCCAGCACCCTTGAAGGTAGCAGATACGAGCAGTACTTC.

The rearrangement uses TRBV18 and TRBJ2-3; TRBD2 matches at 8 bases. Germline V gives CDR1 KGHSH, CDR2 LQKENI. CDR3 length equals 15 residues. J lost 2 bases, V lost 2 bases, and 3 bases had no gene match. Written as DNA, the CDR3 is TGTGCCAGCTCACCAGCGGGGGGCTCCACAGATACGCAGTATTTT. Its protein product is CASSPAGGSTDTQYF.

The V call is TRBV12-5, the J call TRBJ2-1; 7 nucleotides align to TRBD2. Germline CDR1 LGHNT, CDR2 FRNRAP. The junction had 4 bases not matched to a gene; V was cut back by 7 bases and J by 4 bases. The CDR3 covers 13 residues. The CDR3 nucleotides are TGTGCTAGTGCGGGGGAGGGATACAATGAGCAGTTCTTC. It is translated as CASAGEGYNEQFF.

This clone was found once. The chain is built from TRBV15 and TRBJ2-3, with D unresolved. V was trimmed by 0 bases and J by 4 bases, leaving 11 bases between them. Germline V gives CDR1 LNHNV, CDR2 YYDKDF (reference sequence). CDR3 size: 15 residues. Here the CDR3 reads CATSREYPSADTQYF. The CDR3 bases are TGTGCCACCAGCAGAGAGTACCCCAGTGCAGATACGCAGTATTTT.

This chain connects TRBV5-4 to TRBJ1-1, with 8 bases that match TRBD1. The germline gives CDR1 SGHNT, CDR2 YYREEE (reference sequence). The J segment lost 0 bases and the V segment lost 4 bases, leaving 11 bases of the junction unmatched. CDR3 length: 17 amino acids. This chain's CDR3 is CASSPWTGNSMNTEAFF. For the CDR3, the DNA is TGTGCCAGCAGCCCGTGGACAGGGAACTCCATGAACACTGAAGCTTTCTTT.

The CDR3 protein is CASSLQGEQYF. The CDR3 region has the DNA TGTGCCAGCAGCCTCCAGGGGGAGCAGTACTTC. The chain carries TRBV5-6 and TRBJ2-7; D is possibly TRBD1 (6 bases). V was trimmed by 4 bases and J by 7 bases, leaving 9 bases between them. This CDR3 contains 11 residues. From germline, CDR1 is SGHDT and CDR2 YYEEEE.

The chain has TRBV6-1 and TRBJ2-7; 7 nucleotides line up with TRBD1. The V gene end was trimmed by 3 bases and the J gene end by 4 bases; junction bases not matched to a gene: 9. The germline V gene encodes CDR1 MNHNS and CDR2 SASEGT. This CDR3 is 15 amino acids long. The CDR3 DNA reads as TGTGCCAGCAGTGATGAACACAGGGGTTTATACGAGCAGTACTTC. As protein: CASSDEHRGLYEQYF.

The chain combines TRBV9 with TRBJ2-2; no clear D gene. The CDR3 has 14 amino acids. Germline-derived CDR1 and CDR2 are SGDLS and YYNGEE. The V and J ends lost 4 bases and 5 bases respectively, with 12 bases between them. CDR3 region: CASSPKIKTGELFF. CDR3 bases: TGTGCCAGCAGCCCTAAAATAAAGACCGGGGAGCTGTTTTTT.

The gene calls are TRBV7-9 and TRBJ2-2, with 11 bases matching TRBD1. Germline V gene sequence: CDR1 SEHNR, CDR2 FQNEAQ (reference sequence). Trimming cost V 4 bases and J 3 bases; bases outside gene matches: 4. This CDR3 is built from 16 residues. CDR3 in DNA: TGTGCCAGCAGCTCTCCGGGACAGGGGGACACCGGGGAGCTGTTTTTT. It yields the protein CASSSPGQGDTGELFF.

The V call is TRBV19, the J call TRBJ1-1; D is undetermined. Germline V CDR1 and CDR2: LNHDA, SQIVND (reference sequence). Trimming took off 6 bases at V and 4 bases at J, with 6 bases between the two ends. CDR3 size: 11 residues. CDR3 coding DNA: TGTGCCAGTAGGCGGGCCACTGAAGCTTTCTTT. It is translated as CASRRATEAFF.

Only a few counts were recorded for this clone. The V gene is TRBV19, the J gene TRBJ2-1; 12 nucleotides line up with TRBD2. The ends lost 4 bases at V and 9 bases at J; junction bases unmatched: 7. Germline CDR1 reads LNHDA; CDR2 reads SQIVND (reference sequence). The CDR3 length is 15 residues. The CDR3 loop reads CASSTTSGGLSEQFF. In DNA form, the CDR3 reads TGTGCCAGTAGTACGACTAGCGGGGGCTTAAGTGAGCAGTTCTTC.

This clone has just a few counts. The chain is built from TRBV5-4 and TRBJ2-5, with TRBD2 matching 10 bases. The CDR3 runs to 17 residues. Germline assignment: CDR1 SGHNT and CDR2 YYREEE (reference sequence). Losses at the gene ends were 0 bases for V and 3 bases for J; bases not matched to a gene: 8. In DNA form, the CDR3 reads TGTGCCAGCAGCTTGGGATTTAGCGGGGGGCTAAAAGAGACCCAGTACTTC. This encodes CASSLGFSGGLKETQYF. Full variable domain (missing parts from reference TRBV5-4 and TRBJ2-5): ETGVTQSPTHLIKTRGQQVTLRCSSQSGHNTVSWYQQALGQGPQFIFQYYREEENGRGNFPPRFSGLQFPNYSSELNVNALELDDSALYLCASSLGFSGGLKETQYFGPGTRLLVL.

V gene TRBV5-1 combines with J gene TRBJ1-2; D might be TRBD1 (5 bases). Trimming took 0 bases from V and 2 from J, leaving 5 bases between them. Germline CDR1 SGHRS, CDR2 YFSETQ. The CDR3 runs 13 residues. CDR3 nucleotides: TGCGCCAGCAGCTTGGGACAGAACTATGGCTACACCTTC. This encodes CASSLGQNYGYTF.

This chain uses TRBV7-2 with TRBJ2-7; the D gene is possibly TRBD1 (5 bases). The CDR3 sequence is 13 residues long. Germline V lookup: CDR1 SGHTA, CDR2 FQGNSA. The V end lost 5 bases, the J end lost 4 bases, and 12 bases lay between the germline ends. CDR3 loop: CASSTNSGYEQYF. The CDR3 bases are TGTGCCAGCAGCACGAACTCAGGGTACGAGCAGTACTTC.

The J gene is TRBJ1-3, the V gene TRBV11-2, with 7 bases lining up with TRBD1. Germline loops: CDR1 SGHAT, CDR2 FQNNGV. The CDR3 consists of 15 residues. The V gene end was trimmed by 3 bases and the J gene end by 0 bases; junction bases not matched to a gene: 2. CDR3 nucleotides: TGTGCCAGCAGCTTCCAGGGGGGCTCTGGAAACACCATATATTTT. Its protein product is CASSFQGGSGNTIYF.

The chain links TRBV18 to TRBJ2-5, with TRBD1 matching 9 bases. Germline CDR1 is KGHSH and CDR2 is LQKENI. This CDR3 has 14 amino acids. The trim removed 6 bases at V and 2 bases at J, leaving 4 bases unmatched. The CDR3 spells CASSPGTGQETQYF. In DNA, the CDR3 is TGTGCCAGCTCGCCGGGGACAGGGCAAGAGACCCAGTACTTC.

The rearrangement joins TRBV28 to TRBJ1-2; TRBD1 is a possible D gene (5 bases). Trimming took 4 bases from V and 7 from J, leaving 10 bases between them. The germline CDR1 and CDR2 sequences are MDHEN and SYDVKM. This CDR3 region has 12 residues. The CDR3 is CASSSGLIGYTF. CDR3 nucleotides: TGTGCCAGCAGTTCGGGACTTATTGGCTACACCTTC.

This chain joins TRBV7-2 and TRBJ2-2; 12 nucleotides line up with TRBD2. The length of the CDR3 is 15 residues. The junction had 3 bases not matched to a gene; V was cut back by 4 bases and J by 6 bases. Germline V gene data show CDR1 as SGHTA and CDR2 as FQGNSA. CDR3 sequence (DNA): TGTGCCAGCAGCTCCGGGACTAGCGGGTCCGGGGAGCTGTTTTTT. Protein: CASSSGTSGSGELFF.

V is TRBV6-6 and J is TRBJ2-7, with 8 nucleotides matching TRBD1. Germline CDR1 is MNHNY and CDR2 is SVGAGI (reference sequence). This CDR3 comprises 15 residues. The V gene end was trimmed by 7 bases and the J gene end by 5 bases; junction bases not matched to a gene: 13. CDR3 DNA sequence: TGTGCCAGCACCCAGACGGACAGGGCTCTGGACGAGCAGTACTTC. Its protein is CASTQTDRALDEQYF.

Regarding this clone: The germline gene is not matched at one end of the junction; a read error may be the cause. The rearrangement joins TRBV7-9 to TRBJ2-5; the match to TRBD1 covers 8 bases. Germline CDR1 is SEHNR and CDR2 is FQNEAQ (reference sequence). CDR3 length equals 16 residues. CDR3 sequence (DNA): TGTGCCAGCGGCTTCGGACAGGGCGTAGGCATAGAGACCCAGTACTTC. The encoded protein is CASGFGQGVGIETQYF.

This clone was seen once. V is TRBV6-1 and J is TRBJ1-3; no definite D call. In germline, CDR1 is MNHNS, CDR2 SASEGT. The CDR3 totals 14 residues. The V end lost 6 bases, the J end lost 4 bases, and 13 bases lay between the germline ends. CDR3 loop: CASSDWSAGNTIYF. CDR3 nucleotide sequence: TGTGCCAGCAGCGACTGGAGTGCGGGAAACACCATATATTTT.

The chain couples TRBV2 to TRBJ2-7; 12 nucleotides align to TRBD1. Germline V lookup: CDR1 SNHLY, CDR2 FYNNEI. V shed 9 bases and J 2 bases; nucleotides not matched to a gene: 2. CDR3 length equals 13 residues. As DNA, the CDR3 is TGTGCCAGTGGGACAGGGGGCACCTACGAGCAGTACTTC. Translating it yields CASGTGGTYEQYF.

V is TRBV6-1 and J is TRBJ2-2; D might be TRBD1 (5 bases). Trimming shortened V by 7 bases and J by 2 bases, and 8 bases separated the two germline ends. Germline lookup yields CDR1 MNHNS and CDR2 SASEGT. This CDR3 region has 13 residues. As DNA, the CDR3 is TGTGCCAGCACCAGGGCAAACACCGGGGAGCTGTTTTTT. Translation: CASTRANTGELFF.

The chain combines TRBV7-9 with TRBJ2-5; 8 bases map to TRBD2. The CDR3 runs to 14 residues. With 5 bases clipped from V and 4 bases from J, the junction kept 6 bases outside the gene matches. Looked up from germline, CDR1 is SEHNR and CDR2 is FQNEAQ (reference sequence). The CDR3 DNA is TGTGCCAGCAGCCTCGGGGGGGCCGGAGAGACCCAGTACTTC. Its protein is CASSLGGAGETQYF.